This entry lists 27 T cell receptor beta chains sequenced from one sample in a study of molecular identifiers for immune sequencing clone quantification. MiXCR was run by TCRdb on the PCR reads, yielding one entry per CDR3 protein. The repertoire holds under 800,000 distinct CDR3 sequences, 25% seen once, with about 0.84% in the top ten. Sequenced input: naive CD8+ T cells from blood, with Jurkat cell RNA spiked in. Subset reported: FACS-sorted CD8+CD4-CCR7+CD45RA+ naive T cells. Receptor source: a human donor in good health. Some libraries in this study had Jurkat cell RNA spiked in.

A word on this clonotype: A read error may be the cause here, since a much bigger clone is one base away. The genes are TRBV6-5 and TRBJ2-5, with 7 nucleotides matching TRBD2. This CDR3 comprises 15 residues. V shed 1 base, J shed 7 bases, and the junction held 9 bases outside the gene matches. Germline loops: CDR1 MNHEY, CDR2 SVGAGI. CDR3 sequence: CASSYWEQGGVTQYF. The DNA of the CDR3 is TGTGCCAGCAGTTACTGGGAGCAGGGAGGGGTGACCCAGTACTTC.

CDR3 loop: CASSPGTLHEQFF. The CDR3 bases are TGTGCCAGCAGCCCCGGGACACTCCATGAGCAGTTCTTC. The chain links TRBV14 to TRBJ2-1; perhaps TRBD1 as D (6 bases). The CDR3 is 13 amino acids. Trimming stripped 4 bases from V and 8 bases from J, with 12 bases between. Germline lookup yields CDR1 SGHDN and CDR2 FVKESK.

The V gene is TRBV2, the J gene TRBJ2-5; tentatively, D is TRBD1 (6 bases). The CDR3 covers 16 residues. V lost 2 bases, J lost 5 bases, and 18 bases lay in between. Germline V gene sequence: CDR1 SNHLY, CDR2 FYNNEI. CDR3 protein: CASSEPTGQGYETQYF. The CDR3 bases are TGTGCCAGCAGTGAACCCACGGGGCAGGGGTACGAGACCCAGTACTTC.

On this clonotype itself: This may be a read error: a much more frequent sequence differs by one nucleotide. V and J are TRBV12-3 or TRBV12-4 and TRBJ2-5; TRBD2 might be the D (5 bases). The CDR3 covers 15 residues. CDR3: CASSGWRPEQEPQYF. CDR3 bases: TGTGCCAGCAGCGGTTGGAGGCCGGAACAAGAGCCCCAGTACTTC.

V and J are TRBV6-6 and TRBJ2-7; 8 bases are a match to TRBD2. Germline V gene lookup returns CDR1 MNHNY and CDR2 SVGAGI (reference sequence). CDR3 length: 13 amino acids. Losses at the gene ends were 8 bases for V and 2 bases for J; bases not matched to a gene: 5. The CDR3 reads CASALAVTYEQYF. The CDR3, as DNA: TGTGCCAGCGCACTAGCGGTTACCTACGAGCAGTACTTC.

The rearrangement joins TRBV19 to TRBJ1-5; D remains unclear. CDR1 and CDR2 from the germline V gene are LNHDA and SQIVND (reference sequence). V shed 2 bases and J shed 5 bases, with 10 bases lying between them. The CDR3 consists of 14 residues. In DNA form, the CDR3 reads TGTGCCAGTAGTATAAGTCAGCTCTATCAGCCCCAGCATTTT. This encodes CASSISQLYQPQHF.

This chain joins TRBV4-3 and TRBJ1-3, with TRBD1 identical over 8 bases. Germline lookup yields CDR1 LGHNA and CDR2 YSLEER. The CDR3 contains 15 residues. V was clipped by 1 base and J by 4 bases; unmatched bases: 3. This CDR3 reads CASSQGRGPGNTIYF. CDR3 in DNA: TGCGCCAGCAGCCAAGGCAGGGGGCCGGGAAACACCATATATTTT.

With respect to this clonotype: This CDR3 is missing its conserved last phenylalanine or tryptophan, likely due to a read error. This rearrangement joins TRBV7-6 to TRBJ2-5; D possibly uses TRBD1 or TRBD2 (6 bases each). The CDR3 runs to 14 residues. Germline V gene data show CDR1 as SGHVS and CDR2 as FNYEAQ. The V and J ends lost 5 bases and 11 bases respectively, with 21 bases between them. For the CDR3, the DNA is TGTGCCAGCAGCAGGGACACCCCCCTGGGGACTCAGTACTGC. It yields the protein CASSRDTPLGTQYC.

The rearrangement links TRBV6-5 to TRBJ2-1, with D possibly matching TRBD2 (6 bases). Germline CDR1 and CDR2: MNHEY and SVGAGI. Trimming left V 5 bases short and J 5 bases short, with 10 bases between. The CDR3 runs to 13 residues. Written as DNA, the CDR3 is TGTGCCAGCAGTACCGGGACTGACAATGAGCAGTTCTTC. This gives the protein CASSTGTDNEQFF.

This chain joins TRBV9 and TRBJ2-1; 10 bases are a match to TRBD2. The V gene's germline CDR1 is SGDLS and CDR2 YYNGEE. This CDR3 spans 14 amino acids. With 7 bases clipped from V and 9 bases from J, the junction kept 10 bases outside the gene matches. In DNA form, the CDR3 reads TGTGCCAGCCGTGTAAGCGGGGGGGCGGGTGAGCAGTTCTTC. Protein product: CASRVSGGAGEQFF.

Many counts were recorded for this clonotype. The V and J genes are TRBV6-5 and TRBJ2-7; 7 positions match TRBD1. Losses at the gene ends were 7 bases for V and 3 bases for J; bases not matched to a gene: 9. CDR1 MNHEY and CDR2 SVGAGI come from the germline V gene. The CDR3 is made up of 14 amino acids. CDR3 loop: CASTQQGSGYEQYF. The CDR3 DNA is TGTGCCAGCACCCAACAGGGGTCTGGCTACGAGCAGTACTTC.

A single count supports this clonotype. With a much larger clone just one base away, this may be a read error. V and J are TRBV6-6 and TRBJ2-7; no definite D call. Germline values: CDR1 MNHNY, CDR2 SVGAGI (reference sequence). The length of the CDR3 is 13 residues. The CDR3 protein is CASSYRSSHEQYF. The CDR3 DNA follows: TGTGCCAGCAGTTACCGGAGCTCCCACGAGCAGTACTTC.

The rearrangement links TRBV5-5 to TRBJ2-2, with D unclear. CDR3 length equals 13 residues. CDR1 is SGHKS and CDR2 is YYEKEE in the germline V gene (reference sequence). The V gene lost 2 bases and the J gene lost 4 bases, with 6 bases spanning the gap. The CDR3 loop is CASSFSPTGELFF. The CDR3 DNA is TGTGCCAGCAGCTTTAGCCCCACCGGGGAGCTGTTTTTT.

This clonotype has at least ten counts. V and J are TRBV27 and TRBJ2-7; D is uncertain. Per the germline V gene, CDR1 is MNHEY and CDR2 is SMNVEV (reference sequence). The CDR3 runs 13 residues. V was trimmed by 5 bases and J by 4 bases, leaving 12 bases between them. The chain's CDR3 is CASSITKGYEQYF. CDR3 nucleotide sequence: TGTGCCAGCAGTATTACGAAGGGATACGAGCAGTACTTC.

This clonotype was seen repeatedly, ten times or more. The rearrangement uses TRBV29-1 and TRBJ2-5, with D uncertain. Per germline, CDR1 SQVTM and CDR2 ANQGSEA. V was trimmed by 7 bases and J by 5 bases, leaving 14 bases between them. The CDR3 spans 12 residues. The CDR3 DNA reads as TGCAGCGAGCTGGACGGGCCTGAGACCCAGTACTTC. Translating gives CSELDGPETQYF. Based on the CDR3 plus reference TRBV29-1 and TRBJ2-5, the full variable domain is SAVISQKPSRDICQRGTSLTIQCQVDSQVTMMFWYRQQPGQSLTLIATANQGSEATYESGFVIDKFPISRPNLTFSTLTVSNMSPEDSSIYLCSELDGPETQYFGPGTRLLVL.

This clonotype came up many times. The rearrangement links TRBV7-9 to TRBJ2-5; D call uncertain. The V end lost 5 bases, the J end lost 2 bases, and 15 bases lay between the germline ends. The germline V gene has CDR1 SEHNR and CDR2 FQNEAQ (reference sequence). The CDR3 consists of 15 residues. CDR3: CASSPGESGQETQYF. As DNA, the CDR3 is TGTGCCAGCAGCCCAGGAGAGTCAGGTCAAGAGACCCAGTACTTC.

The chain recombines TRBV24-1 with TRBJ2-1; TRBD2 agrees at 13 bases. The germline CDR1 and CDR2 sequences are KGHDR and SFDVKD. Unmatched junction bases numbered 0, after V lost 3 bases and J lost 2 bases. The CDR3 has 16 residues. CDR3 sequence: CATSDGTSGAYNEQFF. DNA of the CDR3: TGTGCCACCAGTGATGGGACTAGCGGGGCCTACAATGAGCAGTTCTTC.

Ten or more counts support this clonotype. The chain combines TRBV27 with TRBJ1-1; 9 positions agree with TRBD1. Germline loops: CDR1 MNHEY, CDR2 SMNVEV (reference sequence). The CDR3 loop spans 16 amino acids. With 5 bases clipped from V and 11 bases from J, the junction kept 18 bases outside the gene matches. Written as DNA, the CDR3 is TGTGCCAGCAGTATCACAGGGGGCGCGCCCGGCCCGGGGGCTTTCTTT. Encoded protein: CASSITGGAPGPGAFF.

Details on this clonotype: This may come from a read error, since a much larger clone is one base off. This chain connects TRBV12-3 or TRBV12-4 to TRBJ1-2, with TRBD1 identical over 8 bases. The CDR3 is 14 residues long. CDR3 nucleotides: TGTGTCAGCAGTTTAGGGCAGGGGGCGTCCGGCTACACCTTC. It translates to CVSSLGQGASGYTF.

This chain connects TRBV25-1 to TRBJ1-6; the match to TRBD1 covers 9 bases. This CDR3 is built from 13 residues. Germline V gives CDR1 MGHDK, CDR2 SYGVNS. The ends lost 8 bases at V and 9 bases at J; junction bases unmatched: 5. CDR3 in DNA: TGTGCCAGCCAGGGACAGGGCGGTTCACCCCTCCACTTT. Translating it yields CASQGQGGSPLHF.

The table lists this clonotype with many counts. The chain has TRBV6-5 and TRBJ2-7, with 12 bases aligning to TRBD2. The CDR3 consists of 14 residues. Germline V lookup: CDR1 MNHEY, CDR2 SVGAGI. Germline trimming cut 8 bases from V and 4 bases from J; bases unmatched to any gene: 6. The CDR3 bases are TGTGCCAGCGCGTCTAGCGGGAGGGAGTACGAGCAGTACTTC. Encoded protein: CASASSGREYEQYF.

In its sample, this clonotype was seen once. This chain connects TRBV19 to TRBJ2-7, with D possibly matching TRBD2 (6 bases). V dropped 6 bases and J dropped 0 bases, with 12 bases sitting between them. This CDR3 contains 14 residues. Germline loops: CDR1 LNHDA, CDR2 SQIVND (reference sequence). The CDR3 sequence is CASSPSSVSYEQYF. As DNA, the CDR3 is TGTGCCAGTAGCCCGTCTAGCGTCTCCTACGAGCAGTACTTC.

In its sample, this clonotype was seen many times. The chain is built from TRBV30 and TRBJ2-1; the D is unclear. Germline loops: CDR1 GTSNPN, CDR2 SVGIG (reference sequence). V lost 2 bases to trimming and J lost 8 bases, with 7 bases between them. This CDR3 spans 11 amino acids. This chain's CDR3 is CAWSNSYEQFF. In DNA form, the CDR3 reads TGTGCCTGGAGTAACTCCTATGAGCAGTTCTTC.

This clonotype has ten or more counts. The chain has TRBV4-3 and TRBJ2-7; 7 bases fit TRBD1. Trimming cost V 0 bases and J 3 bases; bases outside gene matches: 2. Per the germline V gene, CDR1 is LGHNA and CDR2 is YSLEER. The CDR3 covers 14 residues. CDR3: CASSQDPGGYEQYF. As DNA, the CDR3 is TGCGCCAGCAGCCAAGATCCAGGGGGCTACGAGCAGTACTTC.

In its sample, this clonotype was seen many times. CDR3: CASSDHEATNEKLFF. The CDR3 DNA reads as TGTGCCAGCAGCGATCATGAGGCAACTAATGAAAAACTGTTTTTT. V usage is TRBV7-6 and J usage is TRBJ1-4; D remains unclear. Trimming took off 5 bases at V and 0 bases at J, with 10 bases between the two ends. Germline loops: CDR1 SGHVS, CDR2 FNYEAQ. CDR3 length: 15 amino acids.

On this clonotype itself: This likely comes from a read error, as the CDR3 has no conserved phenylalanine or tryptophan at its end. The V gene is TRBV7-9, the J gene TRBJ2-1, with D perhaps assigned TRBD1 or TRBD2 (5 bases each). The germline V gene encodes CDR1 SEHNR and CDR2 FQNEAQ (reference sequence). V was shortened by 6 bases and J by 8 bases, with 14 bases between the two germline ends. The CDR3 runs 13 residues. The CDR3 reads CASRHDGGYEQFS. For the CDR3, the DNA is TGTGCCAGCAGACATGATGGGGGTTATGAGCAGTTCTCC.

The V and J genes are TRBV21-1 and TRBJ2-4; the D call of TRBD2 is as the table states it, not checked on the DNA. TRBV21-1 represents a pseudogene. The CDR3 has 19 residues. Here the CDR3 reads CASSRMGGGAVLAKNIQYF. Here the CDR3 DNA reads TGTGCCAGCAGCAGAATGGGCGGGGGGGCCGTTTTGGCCAAAAACATTCAGTACTTC.